These 3 T cell receptor beta chains were all obtained from the same sample, sequenced in a study of cytomegalovirus exposure and HLA in healthy donors. This PCR relied on a set of 60 Vbeta primers and 13 Jbeta primers. Sequenced by immunoSEQ multiplex PCR; TCRdb stores in-frame clones only, minus some. Here the sample spans around 150,000 clones, nearly 80% being singletons. The sequenced material came from PBMCs. Source of these receptors: a woman in her 50s in good health and CMV-seropositive.

This clone was seen once. V usage is TRBV2 and J usage is TRBJ2-1, with a possible D match to TRBD2 (6 bases). The CDR3 spans 18 residues. The V gene's germline CDR1 is SNHLY and CDR2 FYNNEI. V was pared by 3 bases and J by 3 bases, with 21 bases between. CDR3 sequence (DNA): TGTGCCAGCAGTGAGCTTCACGGTAAGCGGGTGTACTACAATGAGCAGTTCTTC. This sequence encodes CASSELHGKRVYYNEQFF.

This clone has just one count. V and J are TRBV4-3 and TRBJ1-2, with D possibly matching TRBD1 (5 bases). The germline CDR1 and CDR2 sequences are LGHNA and YSLEER. Trimming took 4 bases from V and 8 from J, leaving 8 bases between them. The CDR3 runs to 11 residues. CDR3 sequence (DNA): TGCGCCAGCAGCCTGGGGGGGGGCTACACCTTC. Translating gives CASSLGGGYTF.

The rearrangement joins TRBV7-9 to TRBJ2-5; TRBD1 matches 10 bases. V lost 6 bases and J lost 4; bases outside the gene matches: 8. Germline V gives CDR1 SEHNR, CDR2 FQNEAQ (reference sequence). There are 15 residues in the CDR3. CDR3 protein: CASSPDRGLVETQYF. The CDR3 DNA sequence: TGTGCCAGCAGTCCCGACAGGGGGCTGGTAGAGACCCAGTACTTC. The full variable domain, in which reference TRBV7-9 and TRBJ2-5 provide the parts outside the CDR3, is DTGVSQNPRHKITKRGQNVTFRCDPISEHNRLYWYRQTLGQGPEFLTYFQNEAQLEKSRLLSDRFSAERPKGSFSTLEIQRTEQGDSAMYLCASSPDRGLVETQYFGPGTRLLVL.